This entry features one TCR beta chain sequence. Its cognate antigen is unknown. This entry is derived from a study of cytomegalovirus exposure and HLA in healthy donors. PCR amplification relied on 60 Vbeta primers (plus 13 Jbeta primers). The assay was immunoSEQ multiplex PCR, and TCRdb's table has in-frame clones only and misses some. The data show approximately 160,000 clones, less than 90% seen once. Study-level findings and limits: Testing in vitro showed three CMV-associated chains specific for CMV antigens.

The origin of this receptor is a boy younger than 10 in good health and CMV-seronegative. Sequencing was carried out using PBMCs.

Here the CDR3 DNA reads TGTGCCAGCGGGGGCCGTTGGAGCAATCAGCCCCAGCATTTT. It codes for CASGGRWSNQPQHF. The chain uses TRBV21-1 and TRBJ1-5; the table's D call TRBD1 went unverified against the DNA. TRBV21-1 is reported as a pseudogene. This CDR3 is built from 14 residues.